This TCR beta chain originates from a study of brain T cells in children with intractable seizures. Study-wide points: Only CDR3 sequence similarity suggested viral specificity, without known HCMV serostatus.

The CDR3 spans 16 residues. Trimming removed 2 bases at V and 8 bases at J, with 17 bases between. CDR1 and CDR2 (germline): KGHDR, SFDVKD. Points on this clone: As yet, its antigen is unknown.

Sample time point: blood from clinic visit 5 months post-surgery; TSC patient then seizure free. Pre-surgery treatment included at least one anti-epileptic drug. Clones were read by immunoSEQ multiplex PCR, and TCRdb kept only the in-frame ones, dropping some. The sample lists hundreds of thousands of clones, 93% seen once, with 5% to 7% in the top ten. The rearrangement joins TRBV24-1 to TRBJ1-4; D possibly corresponds to TRBD1 (5 bases). The sample here was peripheral blood, taken approximately 5 months after surgery. The clonotype comes from a boy under three years old with tuberous sclerosis and intractable seizures. CDR3 region: CATSDSPQRGREKLFF. In DNA, the CDR3 is TGTGCCACCAGTGATTCGCCACAGAGGGGTAGGGAAAAACTGTTTTTT.